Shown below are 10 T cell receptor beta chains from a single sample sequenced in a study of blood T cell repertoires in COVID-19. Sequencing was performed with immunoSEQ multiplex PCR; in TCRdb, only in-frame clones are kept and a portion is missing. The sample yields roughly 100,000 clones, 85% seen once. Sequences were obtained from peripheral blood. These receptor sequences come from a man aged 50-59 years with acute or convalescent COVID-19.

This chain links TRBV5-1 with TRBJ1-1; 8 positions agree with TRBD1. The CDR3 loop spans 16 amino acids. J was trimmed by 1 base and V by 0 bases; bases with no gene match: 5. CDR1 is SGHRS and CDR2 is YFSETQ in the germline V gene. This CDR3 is CASSLEPGTGNTEAFF. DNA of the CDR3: TGCGCCAGCAGCTTGGAGCCCGGGACAGGGAACACTGAAGCTTTCTTT.

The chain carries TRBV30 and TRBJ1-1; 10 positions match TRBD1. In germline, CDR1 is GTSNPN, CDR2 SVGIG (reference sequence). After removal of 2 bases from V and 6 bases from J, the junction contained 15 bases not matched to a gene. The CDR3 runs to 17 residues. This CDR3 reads CAWSTRDRGNSRPEAFF. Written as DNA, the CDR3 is TGTGCCTGGAGTACCCGGGACAGGGGAAATAGCCGCCCTGAAGCTTTCTTT. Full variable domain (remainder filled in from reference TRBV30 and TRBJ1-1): SQTIHQWPATLVQPVGSPLSLECTVEGTSNPNLYWYRQAAGRGLQLLFYSVGIGQISSEVPQNLSASRPQDRQFILSSKKLLLSDSGFYLCAWSTRDRGNSRPEAFFGQGTRLTVV.

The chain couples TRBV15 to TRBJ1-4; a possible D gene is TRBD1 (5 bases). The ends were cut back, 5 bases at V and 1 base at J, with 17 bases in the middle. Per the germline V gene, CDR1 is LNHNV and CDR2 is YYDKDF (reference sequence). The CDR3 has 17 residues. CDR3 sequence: CATSQLGGGITNEKLFF. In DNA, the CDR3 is TGTGCCACCAGCCAGTTGGGCGGGGGGATAACTAATGAAAAACTGTTTTTT.

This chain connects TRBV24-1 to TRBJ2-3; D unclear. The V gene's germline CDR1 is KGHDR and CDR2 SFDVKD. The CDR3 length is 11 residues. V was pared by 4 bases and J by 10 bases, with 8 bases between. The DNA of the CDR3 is TGTGCCACCAGTGACCCCCGGGCGCAGTATTTT. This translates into CATSDPRAQYF.

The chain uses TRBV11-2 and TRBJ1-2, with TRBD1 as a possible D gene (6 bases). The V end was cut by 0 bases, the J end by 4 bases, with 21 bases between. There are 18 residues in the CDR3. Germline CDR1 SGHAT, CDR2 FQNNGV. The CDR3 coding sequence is TGTGCCAGCAGCTTAGATTTAGGGACAAAAACCCGATCCTATGGCTACACCTTC. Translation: CASSLDLGTKTRSYGYTF.

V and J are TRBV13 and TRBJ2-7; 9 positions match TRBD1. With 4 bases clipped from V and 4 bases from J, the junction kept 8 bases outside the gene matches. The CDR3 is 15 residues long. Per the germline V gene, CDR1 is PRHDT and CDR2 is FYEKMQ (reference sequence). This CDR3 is CASSSPGQGRYEQYF. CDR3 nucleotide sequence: TGTGCCAGCAGCTCACCGGGACAGGGTCGATACGAGCAGTACTTC.

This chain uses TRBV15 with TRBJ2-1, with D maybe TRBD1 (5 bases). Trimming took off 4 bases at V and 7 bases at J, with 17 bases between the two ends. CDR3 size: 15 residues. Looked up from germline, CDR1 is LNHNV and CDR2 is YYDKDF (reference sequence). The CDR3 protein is CATSNSGRVRNEQFF. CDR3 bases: TGTGCCACCAGCAACTCGGGCAGGGTGAGGAATGAGCAGTTCTTC.

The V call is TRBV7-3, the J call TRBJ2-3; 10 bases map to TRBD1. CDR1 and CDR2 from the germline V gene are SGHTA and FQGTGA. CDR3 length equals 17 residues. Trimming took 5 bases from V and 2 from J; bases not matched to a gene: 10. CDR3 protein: CASSPKRGQGYTDTQYF. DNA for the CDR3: TGTGCCAGCAGCCCAAAGAGGGGACAGGGGTACACAGATACGCAGTATTTT.

CDR3 coding DNA: TGTGCCAGCTCATTGACAGGGGGCACGGGACTAGCGGTTTACAATGAGCAGTTCTTC. Its protein is CASSLTGGTGLAVYNEQFF. The chain is built from TRBV18 and TRBJ2-1; D is perhaps TRBD2 (11 bases). This CDR3 is 19 amino acids long. In germline, CDR1 is KGHSH, CDR2 LQKENI. Trimming removed 5 bases at V and 4 bases at J, with 27 bases between.

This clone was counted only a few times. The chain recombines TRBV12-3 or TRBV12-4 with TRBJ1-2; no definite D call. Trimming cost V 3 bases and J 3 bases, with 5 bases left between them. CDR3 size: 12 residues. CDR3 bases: TGTGCCAGCAGTTTCGGGGACTATGGCTACACCTTC. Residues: CASSFGDYGYTF.